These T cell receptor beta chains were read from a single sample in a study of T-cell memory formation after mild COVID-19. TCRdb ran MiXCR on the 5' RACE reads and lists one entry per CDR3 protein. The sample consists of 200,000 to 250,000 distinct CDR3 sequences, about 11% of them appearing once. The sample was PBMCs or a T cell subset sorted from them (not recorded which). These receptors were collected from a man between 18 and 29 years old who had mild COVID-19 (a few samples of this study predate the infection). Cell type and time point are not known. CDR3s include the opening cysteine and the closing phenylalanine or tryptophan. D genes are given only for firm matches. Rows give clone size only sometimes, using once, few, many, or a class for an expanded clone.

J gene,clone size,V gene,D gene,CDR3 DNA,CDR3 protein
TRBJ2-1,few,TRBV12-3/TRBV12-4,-,TGTGCCAGCAGTCCTAGACCGGGATGGGGCAATGAGCAGTTCTTC,CASSPRPGWGNEQFF
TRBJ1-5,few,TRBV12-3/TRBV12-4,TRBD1,TGTGCCAGCAGCTCGACAGGGATCGGTCAGCCCCAGCATTTT,CASSSTGIGQPQHF
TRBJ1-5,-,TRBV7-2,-,TGTGCCAGCAGCTTGTCTTATGGGGGGGATCAGCCCCAGCATTTT,CASSLSYGGDQPQHF
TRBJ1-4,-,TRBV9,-,TGTGCCAGCAGCGCGACCGGAGGACGTCCAACTAATGAAAAACTGTTTTTT,CASSATGGRPTNEKLFF
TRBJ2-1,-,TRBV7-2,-,TGTGCCAGCAGCCCCGCCATGGTGGTAGGGGGGAGTGAGCAGTTCTTC,CASSPAMVVGGSEQFF
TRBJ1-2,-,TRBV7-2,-,TGTGCCAGCAGCTCGCGGGCGGCAGGCAACTATGGCTACACCTTC,CASSSRAAGNYGYTF
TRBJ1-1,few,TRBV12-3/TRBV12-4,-,TGTGCCAGCTCGCCCCGATGGGGGGACACTGAAGCTTTCTTT,CASSPRWGDTEAFF
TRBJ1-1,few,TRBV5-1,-,TGCGCCAGCACCCCAATGGGGGGGACGAACACTGAAGCTTTCTTT,CASTPMGGTNTEAFF
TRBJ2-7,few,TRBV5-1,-,TGCGCCAGCAGCTTGTCCCCAGGGACCTCCTACGAGCAGTACTTC,CASSLSPGTSYEQYF
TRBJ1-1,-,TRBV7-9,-,TGTGCCAGCAGCTTCCGGGCGGTCAGAGGGGACACTGAAGCTTTCTTT,CASSFRAVRGDTEAFF
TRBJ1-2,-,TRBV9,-,TGTGCCAGCAGCTTCGCACTCTATGGCTACACCTTC,CASSFALYGYTF